This T cell receptor (beta chain) was found in a study of shared clonotypes between healthy human individuals. The protocol was immunoSEQ multiplex PCR, while the TCRdb copy is restricted to in-frame clones and leaves out a portion. The top ten clones hold approximately 0.062% of a sample with about 530,000 clones, 96% of them seen once. This CDR3 has 15 residues. The J segment lost 3 bases and the V segment lost 4 bases, leaving 3 bases of the junction unmatched. CDR1 and CDR2 from the germline V gene are MDHEN and SYDVKM. What was sequenced was naive CD4+ T cells sorted from blood. Subset described: CD45RA+ positively selected. V and J are TRBV28 and TRBJ2-3, with 11 positions matching TRBD2. This clonotype was obtained from a woman aged 25 to 39 in good health. CDR3 protein: CASSSLAGDTDTQYF. In DNA, the CDR3 is TGTGCCAGCAGTTCACTAGCGGGAGATACAGATACGCAGTATTTT. The complete variable domain, with remaining parts taken from reference TRBV28 and TRBJ2-3, reads DVKVTQSSRYLVKRTGEKVFLECVQDMDHENMFWYRQDPGLGLRLIYFSYDVKMKEKGDIPEGYSVSREKKERFSLILESASTNQTSMYLCASSSLAGDTDTQYFGPGTRLTVL.